This T cell receptor (beta chain) was captured in a study of control samples from healthy donors and cancer patients. Germline assignment: CDR1 MNHEY and CDR2 SVGAGI. The V segment lost 7 bases and the J segment 6 bases; nucleotides outside the gene matches: 9. The CDR3 consists of 15 residues. Profiled with immunoSEQ multiplex PCR; TCRdb holds only in-frame clones, not every one. The table has approximately 89,000 clones, about nine tenths seen once. The receptor was isolated from a man aged 25 to 40 in good health. V and J are TRBV6-5 and TRBJ1-6, with 7 bases matching TRBD1. Sequenced: blood. The chain's CDR3 is CASTATGTANSPLHF. The CDR3 region has the DNA TGTGCCAGCACCGCAACCGGGACAGCTAATTCACCCCTCCACTTT.